This T cell receptor (beta chain) was documented in a study of cytomegalovirus exposure and HLA in healthy donors. Study-level points and caveats: TCR sequences were mostly rare, though some public TCRs occurred in many donors. An apparent linkage of common viral pathogens to several of the most significant clusters emerged in a later analysis. Earlier analysis looked at TCR beta V segments, and most were productive about 87% or about 30% of the time. Owing to their indistinguishability, certain V segments, notably TRBV6-2 and TRBV6-3, were excluded.

The ends were cut back, 6 bases at V and 0 bases at J, with 6 bases in the middle. CDR3 length equals 13 residues. Germline-derived CDR1 and CDR2 are LNHDA and SQIVND (reference sequence). Concerning this clone: Its antigen remains unknown.

Primers: 60 Vbeta forward and 13 Jbeta reverse. Data came from immunoSEQ multiplex PCR; TCRdb stores just in-frame clones and leaves some out. Of more than 150,000 clones listed, 70% to 90% are singletons. This clonotype was sampled from a man younger than 35 in good health and CMV-seropositive. The rearrangement uses TRBV19 and TRBJ1-3; perhaps TRBD1 as D (5 bases). The sequencing sample was made of PBMCs. The CDR3 DNA follows: TGTGCCAGTAGAGACAGCTCTGGAAACACCATATATTTT. Translating gives CASRDSSGNTIYF.